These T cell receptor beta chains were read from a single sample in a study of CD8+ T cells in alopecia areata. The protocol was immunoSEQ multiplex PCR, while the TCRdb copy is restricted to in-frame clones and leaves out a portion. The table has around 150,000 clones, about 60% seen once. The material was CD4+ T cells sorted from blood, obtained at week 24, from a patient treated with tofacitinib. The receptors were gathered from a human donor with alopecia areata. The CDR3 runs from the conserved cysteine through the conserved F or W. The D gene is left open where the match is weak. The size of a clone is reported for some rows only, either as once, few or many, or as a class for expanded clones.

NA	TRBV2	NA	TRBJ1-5	CASSARPEGQPQHF	TGTGCCAGCAGTGCACGACCGGAGGGTCAGCCCCAGCATTTT
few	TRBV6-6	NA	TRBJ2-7	CASTLGGQGGYEQYF	TGTGCCAGCACCCTAGGGGGGCAGGGAGGCTACGAGCAGTACTTC
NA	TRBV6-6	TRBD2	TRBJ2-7	CASSYGQRGTYEQYF	TGTGCCAGCAGTTACGGGCAGCGGGGGACCTACGAGCAGTACTTC
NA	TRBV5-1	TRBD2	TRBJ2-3	CASSPRTSGGAADTQYF	TGCGCCAGCAGCCCCAGGACTAGCGGGGGGGCCGCGGATACGCAGTATTTT
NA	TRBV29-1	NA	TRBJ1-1	CSVDGLRMNTEAFF	TGCAGCGTTGATGGGTTGAGGATGAACACTGAAGCTTTCTTT
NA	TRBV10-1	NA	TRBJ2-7	CASSLSLPPYEQYF	TGCGCCAGCAGCCTCTCGTTACCCCCCTACGAGCAGTACTTC
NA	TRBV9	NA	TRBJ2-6	CASNEGDKQSSGANVLTF	TGTGCCAGCAACGAAGGGGACAAACAAAGCTCTGGGGCCAACGTCCTGACTTTC
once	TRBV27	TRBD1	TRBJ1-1	CASSLDRVNTEAFF	TGTGCCAGCAGTTTGGACAGGGTGAACACTGAAGCTTTCTTT
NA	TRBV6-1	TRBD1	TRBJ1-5	CASSEDPTGPNQPQHF	TGTGCCAGCAGTGAAGACCCGACAGGGCCCAATCAGCCCCAGCATTTT
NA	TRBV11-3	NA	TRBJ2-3	CASSLRAGTDTQYF	TGTGCCAGCAGCCTCCGGGCGGGGACTGATACGCAGTATTTT
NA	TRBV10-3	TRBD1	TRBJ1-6	CAIRRDRGGSPLHF	TGTGCCATCAGACGGGACAGGGGTGGTTCACCCCTCCACTTT
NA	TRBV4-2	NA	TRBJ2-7	CASSQDRSVRTYEQYF	TGTGCCAGCAGCCAAGATCGGTCCGTCCGGACCTACGAGCAGTACTTC
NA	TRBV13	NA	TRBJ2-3	CASSLAGPDTQYF	TGTGCCAGCAGCTTAGCGGGTCCAGATACGCAGTATTTT